Each of the 22 T cell receptor beta chains below was sequenced from the same sample in a study of T cell responses to AZD1222 COVID-19 vaccine. Some clones are missing from TCRdb's copy, which holds only in-frame ones; the method was immunoSEQ multiplex PCR. Of around 95,000 clones listed, approximately 87% are singletons. The source was peripheral blood, collected on day 0 of AZD1222 vaccination. These receptor sequences come from an adult in good health.

The chain carries TRBV19 and TRBJ1-5; 8 nucleotides agree with TRBD1. The V and J ends lost 3 bases and 5 bases, in that order; junction bases with no gene match: 9. The V gene's germline CDR1 is LNHDA and CDR2 SQIVND (reference sequence). The CDR3 is made up of 16 amino acids. The CDR3 DNA is TGTGCCAGTAGTATCCGAAGACAGGGGTCTCATCAGCCCCAGCATTTT. Residues: CASSIRRQGSHQPQHF.

V is TRBV18 and J is TRBJ1-5; D is undetermined. The CDR3 is made up of 15 amino acids. Trimming cost V 2 bases and J 5 bases, with 13 bases left between them. From germline, CDR1 is KGHSH and CDR2 LQKENI. In nucleotides, the CDR3 is TGTGCCAGCTCACCAGAAGTGGCGAGGGATCAGCCCCAGCATTTT. Translating it yields CASSPEVARDQPQHF.

This clone was seen more than once but under ten times. The chain recombines TRBV27 with TRBJ1-2; tentatively, D is TRBD1 (5 bases). Germline assignment: CDR1 MNHEY and CDR2 SMNVEV (reference sequence). V lost 5 bases to trimming and J lost 4 bases, with 17 bases between them. The CDR3 totals 15 residues. This chain's CDR3 is CASSPGSGGVYGYTF. The CDR3 region has the DNA TGTGCCAGCAGTCCCGGTTCGGGGGGGGTCTATGGCTACACCTTC.

This chain uses TRBV6-5 with TRBJ1-5; 8 nucleotides line up with TRBD1. The junction had 5 bases not matched to a gene; V was cut back by 5 bases and J by 2 bases. CDR1 MNHEY and CDR2 SVGAGI come from the germline V gene. This CDR3 comprises 15 residues. CDR3 protein: CASSTTGVGNQPQHF. CDR3 bases: TGTGCCAGCAGTACGACAGGGGTGGGCAATCAGCCCCAGCATTTT.

This clone was observed at least ten times. CDR3 sequence reads: CATSTGQGGLNEQYF. The CDR3 nucleotides read TGTGCCACCAGCACAGGACAGGGTGGGTTGAACGAGCAGTACTTC. J is TRBJ2-7 and V is TRBV15, with TRBD1 matching 8 bases. V lost 4 bases, J lost 5 bases, and 10 bases stayed unmatched. The CDR3 runs to 15 residues. In germline, CDR1 is LNHNV, CDR2 YYDKDF (reference sequence).

V is TRBV7-9 and J is TRBJ1-2; D is unresolved. The CDR3 contains 12 residues. The germline V gene encodes CDR1 SEHNR and CDR2 FQNEAQ (reference sequence). V lost 3 bases and J 5 bases, leaving 7 bases between the germline ends. The CDR3 reads CASSFESYGYTF. Here the CDR3 DNA reads TGTGCCAGCAGCTTTGAATCTTATGGCTACACCTTC.

V is TRBV19 and J is TRBJ1-1, with D perhaps matching TRBD1 (6 bases). The CDR3 length is 15 residues. Trimming stripped 4 bases from V and 1 base from J, with 13 bases between. Looked up from germline, CDR1 is LNHDA and CDR2 is SQIVND (reference sequence). The CDR3 here is CASSKGELGNTEAFF. The DNA for the CDR3 is TGTGCCAGTAGTAAGGGGGAGCTCGGGAACACTGAAGCTTTCTTT.

This clone has only one observation. The rearrangement links TRBV7-3 to TRBJ2-1; D is unclear. V was clipped by 0 bases and J by 0 bases, with 9 bases between them. In germline, CDR1 is SGHTA, CDR2 FQGTGA. The CDR3 has 16 residues. This CDR3 is CASSLTVESSYNEQFF. CDR3 nucleotide sequence: TGTGCCAGCAGCTTAACGGTAGAGTCCTCCTACAATGAGCAGTTCTTC.

The genes are TRBV28 and TRBJ2-7, with D maybe TRBD1 (6 bases). Trimming took off 5 bases at V and 5 bases at J, with 16 bases between the two ends. The CDR3 length is 14 residues. Germline CDR1 MDHEN, CDR2 SYDVKM. For the CDR3, the DNA is TGTGCCAGCAGTCCTGCGGGTGGGGGCCACGAGCAGTACTTC. Protein sequence: CASSPAGGGHEQYF.

The CDR3 sequence: CASSLDSYGYTF. The CDR3, as DNA: TGTGCCAGCAGCTTGGACAGTTATGGCTACACCTTC. The chain links TRBV28 to TRBJ1-2; TRBD1 might be the D (6 bases). The V gene's germline CDR1 is MDHEN and CDR2 SYDVKM. With 6 bases removed from V and 5 bases from J, the gap between germline ends came to 10 bases. This CDR3 spans 12 amino acids.

The chain carries TRBV7-9 and TRBJ1-1; D might be TRBD1 (5 bases). Per the germline V gene, CDR1 is SEHNR and CDR2 is FQNEAQ (reference sequence). The CDR3 length is 14 residues. V was clipped by 1 base and J by 1 base, with 7 bases between them. CDR3 sequence reads: CASSLVGGNTEAFF. The CDR3 DNA sequence: TGTGCCAGCAGCTTAGTTGGGGGGAACACTGAAGCTTTCTTT.

This clone was observed once. CDR3 DNA sequence: TGCGCCAGCAGCGCCCGGACAGGGGGCGAGGGAAATGGCTACACCTTC. This sequence encodes CASSARTGGEGNGYTF. The chain recombines TRBV5-1 with TRBJ1-2, with 11 bases identical to TRBD1. Germline V gene sequence: CDR1 SGHRS, CDR2 YFSETQ. The CDR3 has 16 amino acids. J gave up 6 bases and V 4 bases, and 11 bases lay outside the gene matches.

In this sample, this clone turned up a few times. V usage is TRBV19 and J usage is TRBJ1-1, with 7 bases lining up with TRBD1. This CDR3 has 10 residues. Germline-derived CDR1 and CDR2 are LNHDA and SQIVND (reference sequence). The J segment lost 12 bases and the V segment lost 6 bases, leaving 4 bases of the junction unmatched. CDR3: CASSDREPFF. The CDR3 DNA follows: TGTGCCAGTAGCGACAGGGAGCCTTTCTTT.

This clone was counted once. CDR3 region: CASSLGTNEQFF. CDR3 bases: TGTGCCAGCAGCTTAGGGACGAATGAGCAGTTCTTC. The chain joins TRBV7-2 to TRBJ2-1; D gene uncertain. V shed 1 base and J shed 7 bases, with 5 bases lying between them. CDR1 SGHTA and CDR2 FQGNSA come from the germline V gene. The CDR3 totals 12 residues.

This chain uses TRBV18 with TRBJ2-3, with TRBD2 matching 14 bases. Trimming took 3 bases from V and 4 from J; bases not matched to a gene: 3. Germline lookup yields CDR1 KGHSH and CDR2 LQKENI. The CDR3 extends over 16 amino acids. The CDR3 sequence: CASSPGLAGGPDTQYF. CDR3 bases: TGTGCCAGCTCACCCGGACTAGCGGGAGGTCCAGATACGCAGTATTTT.

CDR3 in amino acids: CASSTPGANEKLFF. The CDR3 DNA reads as TGTGCCAGCAGCACGCCGGGGGCTAATGAAAAACTGTTTTTT. The chain is built from TRBV6-2 or TRBV6-3 and TRBJ1-4; perhaps TRBD1 as D (5 bases). Trimming removed 6 bases at V and 3 bases at J, with 11 bases between. The V gene's germline CDR1 is MNHEY and CDR2 SVGEGT. The CDR3 has 14 amino acids.

This rearrangement joins TRBV18 to TRBJ2-2; D gene uncertain. The CDR3 totals 17 residues. Trimming cost V 0 bases and J 1 base, with 12 bases left between them. The germline CDR1 and CDR2 sequences are KGHSH and LQKENI. For the CDR3, the DNA is TGTGCCAGCTCACCACCGCCAGGTCTTCAGAACACCGGGGAGCTGTTTTTT. Translation gives CASSPPPGLQNTGELFF.

This chain uses TRBV12-3 or TRBV12-4 with TRBJ1-1; D is unresolved. This CDR3 has 13 amino acids. The V and J ends lost 7 bases and 9 bases respectively, with 18 bases between them. DNA for the CDR3: TGTGCCAGCACGCAAATTCCCCCTGGGAAAGCTTTCTTT. Its translation is CASTQIPPGKAFF.

The chain recombines TRBV30 with TRBJ1-1, with unresolved D. From germline, CDR1 is GTSNPN and CDR2 SVGIG (reference sequence). This CDR3 is built from 13 residues. V lost 2 bases, J lost 4 bases, and 11 bases lay in between. CDR3 nucleotide sequence: TGTGCCTGGAGTCCCCAGTTTGCCACTGAAGCTTTCTTT. This codes for CAWSPQFATEAFF.

V gene TRBV6-5 combines with J gene TRBJ1-5, with D tentatively TRBD1 (5 bases). The V gene lost 6 bases and the J gene lost 12 bases, with 21 bases spanning the gap. Per germline, CDR1 MNHEY and CDR2 SVGAGI. The CDR3 consists of 14 residues. The CDR3 sequence: CASSMQGIRGRQHF. CDR3 DNA sequence: TGTGCCAGCAGCATGCAAGGGATCCGGGGACGCCAGCATTTT.

This clone is a singleton in its sample. The chain links TRBV9 to TRBJ2-3; D unresolved. The ends were cut back, 0 bases at V and 2 bases at J, with 13 bases in the middle. The length of the CDR3 is 16 residues. Germline V lookup: CDR1 SGDLS, CDR2 YYNGEE. The CDR3 sequence: CASSVGIGLNTDTQYF. CDR3 nucleotides: TGTGCCAGCAGCGTAGGAATAGGGTTGAACACAGATACGCAGTATTTT.

The gene calls are TRBV20-1 and TRBJ1-1; D is unresolved. The V gene's germline CDR1 is DFQATT and CDR2 SNEGSKA (reference sequence). V lost 6 bases and J 3 bases, leaving 8 bases between the germline ends. The CDR3 spans 11 residues. DNA for the CDR3: TGCAGTGCCAGAAGGGACACTGAAGCTTTCTTT. This gives the protein CSARRDTEAFF.